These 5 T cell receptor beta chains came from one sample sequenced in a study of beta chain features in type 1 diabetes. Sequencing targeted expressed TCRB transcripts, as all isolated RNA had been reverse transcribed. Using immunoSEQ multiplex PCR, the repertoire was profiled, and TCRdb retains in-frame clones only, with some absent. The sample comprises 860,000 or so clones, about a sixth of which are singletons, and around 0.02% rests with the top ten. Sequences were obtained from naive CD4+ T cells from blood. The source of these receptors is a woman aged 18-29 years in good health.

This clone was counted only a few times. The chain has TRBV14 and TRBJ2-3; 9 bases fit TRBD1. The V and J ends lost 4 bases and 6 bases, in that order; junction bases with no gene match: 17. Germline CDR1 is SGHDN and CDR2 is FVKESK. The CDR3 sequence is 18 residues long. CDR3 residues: CASSRPPPGQGEDDTQYF. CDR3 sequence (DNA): TGTGCCAGCAGCCGACCACCACCGGGACAGGGTGAGGATGATACGCAGTATTTT.

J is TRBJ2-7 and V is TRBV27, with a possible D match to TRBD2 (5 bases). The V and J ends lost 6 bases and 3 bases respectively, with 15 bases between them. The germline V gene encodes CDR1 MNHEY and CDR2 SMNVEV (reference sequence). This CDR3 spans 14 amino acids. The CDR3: CASRRVGGVYEQYF. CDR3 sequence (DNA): TGTGCCAGCAGGCGGGTCGGTGGAGTCTACGAGCAGTACTTC.

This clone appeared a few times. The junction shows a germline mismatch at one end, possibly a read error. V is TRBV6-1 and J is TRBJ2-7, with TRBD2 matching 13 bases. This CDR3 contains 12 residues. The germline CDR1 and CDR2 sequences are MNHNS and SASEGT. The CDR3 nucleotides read TGTGCCAGCAGCCCCAGACTAGCGGGAGGCCTCTTC. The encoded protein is CASSPRLAGGLF.

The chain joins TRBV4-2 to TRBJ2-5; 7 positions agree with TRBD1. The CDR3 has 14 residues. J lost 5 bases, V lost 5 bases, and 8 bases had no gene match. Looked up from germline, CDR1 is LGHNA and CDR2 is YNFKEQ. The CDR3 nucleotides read TGTGCCAGCAGCAAAAGACAGGGCTACGAGACCCAGTACTTC. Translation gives CASSKRQGYETQYF.

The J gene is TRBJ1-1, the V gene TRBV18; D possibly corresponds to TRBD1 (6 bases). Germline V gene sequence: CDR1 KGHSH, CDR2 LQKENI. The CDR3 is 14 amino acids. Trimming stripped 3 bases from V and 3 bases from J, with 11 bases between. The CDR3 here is CASSPPGVDTEAFF. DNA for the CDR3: TGTGCCAGCTCACCGCCAGGGGTAGACACTGAAGCTTTCTTT.